Listed below are T cell receptor beta chains from one sample, sequenced in a study of metastatic and nonmetastatic thyroid tumors. TCRdb re-analyzed the PCR reads through MiXCR. The table shows under 75,000 clones, with more than 15% occurring only once. The sequenced sample consisted of blood. All receptors derive from a female donor with papillary thyroid cancer or a benign thyroid nodule (not recorded which). Some clones in this sample may be carry-over from other donors' samples. Each CDR3 is given with its conserved first and last residue. D genes are given only for firm matches. Size is stated for part of the rows, as once, few or many counts, or as a class when the clone is expanded.

J	size	length	D	V	CDR3	DNA
TRBJ1-5	-	15	-	TRBV6-2/TRBV6-3	CASSPGFRADQPQHF	TGTGCCAGCAGTCCCGGGTTCCGCGCGGATCAGCCCCAGCATTTT
TRBJ2-2	few	14	-	TRBV28	CASSFPGLTGELFF	TGTGCCAGCAGTTTCCCGGGACTCACCGGGGAGCTGTTTTTT
TRBJ2-6	many	19	-	TRBV6-6	CANPKPGRKLGSGANVLTF	TGTGCCAACCCTAAGCCGGGCCGCAAACTGGGCTCTGGGGCCAACGTCCTGACTTTC
TRBJ1-2	few	14	-	TRBV28	CASSLRDLGYGYTF	TGTGCCAGCAGCCTCAGGGATCTGGGCTATGGCTACACCTTC
TRBJ2-7	many	15	TRBD2	TRBV6-1	CASRLSGTHSYEQYF	TGTGCCAGCAGACTTAGCGGGACGCACTCCTACGAGCAGTACTTC
TRBJ1-4	many	11	-	TRBV28	CASNDNEKLFF	TGTGCCAGCAATGATAATGAAAAACTGTTTTTT
TRBJ1-3	-	15	TRBD1	TRBV27	CVSILTGSSGNTIYF	TGTGTCAGCATCCTGACAGGGAGCTCTGGAAACACCATATATTTT
TRBJ1-1	few	15	TRBD1	TRBV2	CASSDPGTGYTEAFF	TGTGCCAGCAGTGACCCCGGGACAGGGTACACTGAAGCTTTCTTT
TRBJ1-4	-	15	TRBD1	TRBV28	CASSFEQGSNEKLFF	TGTGCCAGCAGTTTTGAACAGGGGTCTAATGAAAAACTGTTTTTT
TRBJ1-1	-	13	TRBD1	TRBV6-1	CASTETGGLEAFF	TGTGCCAGCACCGAGACAGGGGGTCTTGAAGCTTTCTTT
TRBJ2-1	-	13	-	TRBV5-1	CASSRSLSNEQFF	TGCGCTAGCAGCCGCAGCTTGTCCAATGAGCAGTTCTTC
TRBJ2-2	many	16	-	TRBV6-6	CASSYSPGANTGELFF	TGTGCCAGCAGTTACTCGCCGGGAGCGAACACCGGGGAGCTGTTTTTT
TRBJ2-7	many	15	TRBD1	TRBV19	CASSPGDRGNYEQYF	TGTGCCAGTAGTCCCGGGGACAGGGGCAACTACGAGCAGTACTTC
TRBJ2-5	many	16	-	TRBV10-2	CASSEPGTGQQETQYF	TGCGCCAGCAGTGAACCAGGTACAGGGCAACAAGAGACCCAGTACTTC
TRBJ1-1	many	15	-	TRBV20-1	CSARDLRQGTREAFF	TGCAGTGCTAGAGATCTAAGGCAGGGGACCAGGGAAGCTTTCTTT
TRBJ2-7	-	11	-	TRBV30	CAWSGAWEQYF	TGTGCCTGGAGTGGAGCGTGGGAGCAGTACTTC
TRBJ2-7	many	16	TRBD2	TRBV20-1	CSARGPGLAGLYEQYF	TGCAGTGCTAGAGGGCCGGGGCTAGCGGGCCTCTACGAGCAGTACTTC
TRBJ2-1	many	13	-	TRBV6-1	CASSTLERLEQFF	TGTGCCAGCAGTACCCTCGAGCGGCTTGAGCAGTTCTTC
TRBJ2-7	-	14	-	TRBV3-1	CAISPRDVNYEQYF	TGTGCCATCAGCCCCCGGGACGTGAACTACGAGCAGTACTTC
TRBJ2-7	many	14	-	TRBV7-2	CASSLGHQSYEQYF	TGTGCCAGCAGCTTAGGGCACCAATCCTACGAGCAGTACTTC
TRBJ1-2	-	16	TRBD1	TRBV24-1	CATSDTQGGVYYGYTF	TGTGCCACCAGTGACACACAGGGGGGAGTTTACTATGGCTACACCTTC
TRBJ2-2	-	14	-	TRBV3-1	CASSQGGITGELFF	TGTGCCAGCAGCCAAGGGGGTATCACCGGGGAGCTGTTTTTT